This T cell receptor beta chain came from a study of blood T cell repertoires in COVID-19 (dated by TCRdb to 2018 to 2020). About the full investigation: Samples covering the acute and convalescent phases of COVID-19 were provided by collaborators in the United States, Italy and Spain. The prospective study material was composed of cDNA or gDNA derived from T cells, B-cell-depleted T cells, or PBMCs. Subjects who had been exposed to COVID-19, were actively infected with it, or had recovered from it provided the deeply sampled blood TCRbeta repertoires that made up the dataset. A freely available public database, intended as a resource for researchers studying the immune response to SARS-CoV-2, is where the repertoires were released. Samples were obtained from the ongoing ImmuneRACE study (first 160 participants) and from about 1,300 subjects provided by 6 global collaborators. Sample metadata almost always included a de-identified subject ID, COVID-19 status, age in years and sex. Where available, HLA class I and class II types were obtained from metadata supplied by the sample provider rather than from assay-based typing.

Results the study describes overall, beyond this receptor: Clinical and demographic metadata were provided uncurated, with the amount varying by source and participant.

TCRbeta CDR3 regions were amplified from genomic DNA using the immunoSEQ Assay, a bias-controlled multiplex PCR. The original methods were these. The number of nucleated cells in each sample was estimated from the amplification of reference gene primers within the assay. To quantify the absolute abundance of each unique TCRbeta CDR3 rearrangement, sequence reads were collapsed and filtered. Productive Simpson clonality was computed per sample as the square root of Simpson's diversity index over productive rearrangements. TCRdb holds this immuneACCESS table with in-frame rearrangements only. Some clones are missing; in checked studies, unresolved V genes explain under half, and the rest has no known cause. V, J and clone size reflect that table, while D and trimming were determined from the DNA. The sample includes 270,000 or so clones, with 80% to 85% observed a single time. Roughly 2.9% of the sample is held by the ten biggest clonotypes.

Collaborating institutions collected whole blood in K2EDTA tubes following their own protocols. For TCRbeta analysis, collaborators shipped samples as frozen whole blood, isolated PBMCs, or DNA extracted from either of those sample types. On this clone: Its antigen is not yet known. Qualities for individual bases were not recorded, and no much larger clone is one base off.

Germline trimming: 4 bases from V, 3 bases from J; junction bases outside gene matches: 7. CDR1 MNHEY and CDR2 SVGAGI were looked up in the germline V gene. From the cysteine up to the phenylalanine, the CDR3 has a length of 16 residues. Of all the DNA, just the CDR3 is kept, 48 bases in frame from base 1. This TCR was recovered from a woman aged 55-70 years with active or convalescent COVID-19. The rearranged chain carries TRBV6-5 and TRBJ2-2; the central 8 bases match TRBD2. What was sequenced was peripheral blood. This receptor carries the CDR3 CASSSGLGGDTGELFF. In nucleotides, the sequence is TGTGCCAGCAGTTCAGGACTCGGGGGGGACACCGGGGAGCTGTTTTTT.